These T cell receptor beta chains were read from a single sample in a study of T-cell memory formation after mild COVID-19. MiXCR was run by TCRdb on the 5' RACE reads, yielding one entry per CDR3 protein. The data contain 120,000 to 150,000 distinct CDR3 sequences, under 7% of them seen just once; the ten biggest clones take up approximately 2.1%. Sequenced sample: PBMCs or a T cell subset sorted from them (not recorded which). The receptors derive from an adult woman who had mild COVID-19 (a few samples of this study predate the infection). Cell type and time point are not known. CDR3s include the opening cysteine and the closing phenylalanine or tryptophan.

v_call cdr3_length cdr3_aa
TRBV7-8 15 CASSLDDRRYNEQFF
TRBV7-2 15 CASSLGASPYNEQFF
TRBV5-8 16 CASSLVQGLTNQPQHF
TRBV9 13 CARGTCFSYEQYF
TRBV5-1 12 CASSLSPGEAFF
TRBV29-1 14 CSVGGKGMNTEAFF
TRBV4-1 14 CASSQYSKSEPQHF
TRBV14 12 CASSQQDTTAFF
TRBV29-1 16 CSVEEWISGGNEKLFF
TRBV3-1 14 CASSQGLVGETQYF
TRBV20-1 12 CSAPAGNTEAFF
TRBV12-3/TRBV12-4 16 CASDRPAAREGNTIYF
TRBV19 18 CASTRTGSMNSGANVLTF
TRBV12-3/TRBV12-4 14 CASSRNSGNQPQHF
TRBV24-1 16 CATSEMTSGSTDTQYF
TRBV20-1 12 CSARDPPDTQYF
TRBV2 15 CASNSIGGDTGELFF
TRBV2 17 CASRPNQGLSGANVLTF
TRBV6-2/TRBV6-3 13 CASTLINANEQFF
TRBV5-1 15 CASSLVYGTGREQYF
TRBV7-9 13 CASSYNRETEAFF
TRBV5-1 13 CASSSGTLGGYTF
TRBV5-1 16 CASSLTTGTHTDTQYF
TRBV7-2 16 CASSLEGALIRETQYF
TRBV5-1 14 CASTSGMANTEAFF
TRBV20-1 15 CSATKVVSGAFEQYF
TRBV12-3/TRBV12-4 13 CASSLGSEDTQYF
TRBV10-3 14 CAISERAGDTEAFF
TRBV9 15 CASSEAGRAQETQYF
TRBV18 15 CASSPKEGRGSRQYF
TRBV28 16 CASSFSSTGGIGTQYF
TRBV11-3 14 CASSHGTSGTVQYF
TRBV20-1 11 CSAVGNTEAFF
TRBV5-1 18 CASSLALFPTRVGAEAFF
TRBV6-1 15 CASSLTSGGYNEQFF
TRBV12-3/TRBV12-4 16 CASSLVGGGLGETQYF
TRBV30 15 CAWSRFVNSNQPQHF
TRBV30 12 CAWTAGANVLTF
TRBV5-6 12 CASSVSGDQAFF